This TCR beta chain was retrieved from a study of T cells in localized non-small cell lung cancer. This CDR3 contains 15 residues. The V and J ends lost 8 bases and 3 bases respectively, with 19 bases between them. CDR1 is WSHSY, CDR2 SAAADI, per germline. The data were produced by immunoSEQ multiplex PCR, yet TCRdb's version contains in-frame clones alone and is incomplete. The sample consists of 25,000 to 30,000 clones, 92% of them appearing once. The chain employs TRBV10-2 and TRBJ1-1; D is perhaps TRBD1 (5 bases). The sample here was peripheral blood mononuclear cells, taken before any cancer treatment. The sequence derives from a woman aged 40 to 75 with stage III lung adenocarcinoma. Written as DNA, the CDR3 is TGCGCCAGCTTAAGTGGTAGCACGGGGGACACTGAAGCTTTCTTT. Translated: CASLSGSTGDTEAFF.